This T cell receptor beta chain originates from a study of blood T cell repertoires in COVID-19. Generated by immunoSEQ multiplex PCR, the TCRdb table keeps only in-frame clones and is missing some. The sample has around 70,000 clones, around 84% seen once. CDR1 MNHNS and CDR2 SASEGT come from the germline V gene. This CDR3 region has 15 residues. Trimming shortened V by 3 bases and J by 9 bases, and 18 bases separated the two germline ends. Source material: peripheral blood. V usage is TRBV6-1 and J usage is TRBJ2-1, with TRBD2 as a possible D gene (6 bases). This receptor was identified in a man over 45 with acute or convalescent COVID-19. The CDR3 reads CASSEMGTGYAEQFF. In DNA, the CDR3 is TGTGCCAGCAGTGAGATGGGGACTGGATACGCTGAGCAGTTCTTC.